This T cell receptor beta chain emerged from a study of cytomegalovirus exposure and HLA in healthy donors (dated by TCRdb to the late 2010s). For context, the study as a whole: According to an earlier analysis of several hundred of the donors, 150 million to 200 million T cells yielded 120 million or so unique TCR beta sequences and about 300 Gb of sequence data. Roughly 300 gigabases of sequencing data and 78 million or so unique TCR sequences were included in an early release covering about 700 HLA-typed donors. Of the roughly 390 genotyped donors, 75% to 85% were placed in the genetic ancestry cluster associated with self-reported Caucasian donors. The study aimed to test whether signatures of past pathogen exposure could be identified by cataloging public T cell receptors. The study profiled the T cell repertoires of approximately 700 subjects by immunosequencing and related them to cytomegalovirus serostatus. Along with the approximately 650-subject first cohort, a separate validation cohort of more than 90 different subjects was used. The study combined high-throughput TCR immunosequencing, statistical association of individual TCRs with disease status, and machine learning to predict cytomegalovirus infection status. A later analysis re-examined previously published TCR beta repertoires from more than 650 donors and added high-resolution HLA genotyping to investigate patterns of TCR occurrence. In the later analysis, no new phenotypic data were used to find candidate immune exposures; instead, reliance was placed on TCR beta sequences and their occurrence across donors. To decide whether each TCR beta V gene segment behaved as functional or pseudogenic, an earlier analysis of some 600 of the donors relied on high-throughput TCR beta sequencing. Donor age, sex, ethnicity and CMV serostatus were compiled alongside the repertoire data. In a later genetic analysis, genome-wide SNP genotypes for about 55% of the roughly 670 donors were used, and that subset was treated as a discovery cohort. All discovery cohort repertoires had been generated on a single sequencing platform. Both class I and class II loci were covered by HLA typing, at four-digit resolution. The number of typed donors differed by locus: roughly 620-640 for A, B, C, DRB1 and DQB1; some 540 for DQA1; 606 for DPA1; and about 450 for DPB1. Several DR-DQ haplotypes were handled as single units for association and clustering because linkage in the cohort was strong. Among almost 400 genotyped donors of the cohort, an average of approximately 240,000 unique TCR beta nucleotide sequences were sequenced per donor, roughly 18% of them non-productive. General study outcomes and caveats: In the study, around 150 TCR beta chains were listed as associated with cytomegalovirus. In a later analysis, some 17,000 TCR beta sequences were associated with specific HLA alleles at a false discovery rate of 0.05. HLA typing was unavailable for some donors at each locus, so association tests used only the typed subset. A further reported finding was that TCR beta sequences accurately predicted the HLA-A and HLA-B alleles for most subjects in the first cohort. Compared with the 666-donor mean, donors in an Asian-associated ancestry cluster had fewer N-insertions in productive TCRs, according to a later genetic analysis. In an earlier analysis of 587 of the donors, most TCR beta V segments were observed in productive rearrangements about 87% or about 30% of the time, broadly matching IMGT annotations. It was suggested by the authors that the approach could potentially be generalized to other disease states and immunological phenotypes. For the cohort, immune exposure information was limited to CMV serostatus. The sequencing pipeline was judged likely to have produced a cluster of highly shared sequence variants as a technical artifact. This cohort had only TCR beta chains sequenced, and the lack of alpha or paired-chain data limited which features could be detected. Cytomegalovirus status was reported to be diagnosed by the classifier with high specificity and sensitivity in both the original and validation cohorts. Most TCR sequences were observed very rarely across donors, whereas some public TCRs were present in many individuals. The 87-base-pair reads could not distinguish some IMGT-functional V segments, including TRBV6-2 and TRBV6-3, so those segments were excluded. In a later analysis, HLA-associated TCR beta chains showed more clonal expansion and lower generation probabilities than non-associated chains that were equally common. In a later genetic analysis, a missense DCLRE1C variant was associated with V-gene and J-gene trimming of TCR beta chains, and the association was replicated in an independent cohort. According to a later analysis, most CMV-associated TCR beta chains appeared to be HLA-restricted, and the HLA associations seemed to be driven largely by CMV exposure. In vitro tests confirmed that a few of the cytomegalovirus-associated TCR beta chains recognize cytomegalovirus antigens. When HLA alleles, especially DR and DQ, strongly co-occurred, TCR associations were difficult to assign to individual alleles. A later analysis found that TCR association rates varied across HLA loci, with DRB1 alleles showing the most associated TCRs and HLA-C alleles the fewest. Correlated functional status among segregating V segments might reflect linkage disequilibrium, but an unknown experimental factor could not be ruled out. Seventeen rarely observed V segments, including chromosome 9 orphons, were excluded from the earlier analysis of approximately 600 of the donors because counts were too low. In a later analysis, several top co-occurrence clusters were reported to appear linked to parvovirus B19, influenza, CMV and Epstein-Barr virus. Sequencing depth was assumed to be roughly uniform across donors in the presence/absence analyses, though that assumption may not hold.

The cohort comprised approximately 700 healthy bone marrow donors. At the time of sampling, all cohort members were nominally healthy, though unrecorded immune exposures were likely present. The donor tested CMV seronegative, placing the donor among the 350 to 400 seronegative members of the cohort. A peripheral blood sample was collected from each donor, and TCR beta sequencing was performed on peripheral blood mononuclear cells. Genomic DNA extraction from the blood cell samples was performed with the Qiagen DNeasy Blood Extraction Kit. The library was obtained by the immunoSEQ multiplex PCR assay. For the multiplex PCR, a mixture combining 60 forward primers for TCR Vbeta segments and 13 reverse primers for TCR Jbeta segments was used. Amplification of the CDR3 region of rearranged TCR beta genes was performed with a multiplex PCR assay on genomic DNA. Amplified TCR beta libraries were sequenced as 87-base-pair reads on the Illumina HiSeq System. The study's own analysis went as follows. A later analysis counted approximately 74 million unique TCR beta chains across the roughly 700 repertoires, and around 9.9 million of these chains were shared by at least two donors. Raw reads were error-corrected and collapsed into unique sequences with a nearest-neighbor algorithm that merged closely related sequences to remove PCR and sequencing errors. V, D and J gene segments were assigned by aligning CDR3 sequences to IMGT reference sequences. Each retained sequence needed at least a six-nucleotide match to both a V gene segment and a J gene segment. Rearrangements were called productive when the CDR3 lacked stop codons and stayed in frame with V and J; all others were non-productive. CDR3 was defined by IMGT convention, running from the second conserved V-encoded cysteine to the conserved J-encoded phenylalanine. Sequences without an unambiguous match to a single V gene segment were excluded from the earlier analysis of several hundred of the donors. In an earlier analysis of almost 600 of the donors, a V segment was called functional when productive rearrangements were above 56.7%, and segregating when the standard deviation between donors exceeded 5%. To diagnose cytomegalovirus status from the catalog of TCR beta chain sequences, a statistical classification framework was built. A later analysis assigned V and J genes by comparing TCR nucleotide sequences with IMGT/GENE-DB human TR gene sequences. Using the TCRdist pipeline, a later analysis assigned CDR3 sequences along with most-parsimonious VDJ recombination scenarios. In a later analysis, every TCR beta chain was defined by the combination of its CDR3 amino acid sequence and its V-gene family, and reads without a unique V-gene family were dropped. A later analysis removed nearly 600 highly shared, low-generation-probability nucleotide sequences to deal with suspected cross-contamination and a sequencing artifact. For each public chain, a later analysis derived a clonal expansion index from normalized ranks of inferred template counts within each repertoire. Generation probabilities in a later analysis came from a VDJ recombination model fitted to out-of-frame rearrangements, and those results were checked against IGoR. In a later analysis, TCR-TCR, TCR-HLA and TCR-CMV co-occurrence was scored with hypergeometric tests, and a repertoire-size bias correction was applied to TCR pairs. To estimate false discovery rates, a later analysis permuted the HLA or CMV assignments 20 times. In a later analysis, co-occurring TCRs were grouped using DBSCAN, with TCRdist sequence similarity added in when clustering inside HLA-allele-positive subsets. Co-occurrence clustering excluded repertoires with fewer than 30,000 or more than 120,000 public chains, plus five with anomalous nucleotide sharing. TCRdb took over this immuneACCESS table, retaining in-frame rearrangements with V and J assigned. Such tables are incomplete; in checked studies, under half of the missing clones stem from an unresolved V gene, and the remainder is unexplained. The V and J calls and clone size come from that table; D and trimming were worked out from the DNA. The sample table shows about 150,000 clones, and about 80% are seen once. The top ten constitute 1.5% to 2% of the sample.

From a lookup of the germline V gene (reference sequence), CDR1 and CDR2 are SEHNR and FQNEAQ. The cysteine opens and the phenylalanine closes a CDR3 of 14 amino acids. The retained sequence is limited to the CDR3, 42 bases, with the frame set at the first base. The V end loses 5 bases and the J end loses 5 bases, and a stretch of 13 bases separates them. About this clone itself: No cognate antigen has been identified for it. The sample holds no much larger clone one base away, and base qualities are not on file.

The receptor chain draws on TRBV7-9 and TRBJ1-5; the D gene is not confidently resolved. The sample taken for sequencing was PBMCs. The receptor comes from a middle-aged man in good health and CMV-seronegative. The DNA sequence reads TGTGCCAGCAGCGCCACGGAGCTATATCAGCCCCAGCATTTT. Translated, this is CASSATELYQPQHF. This CDR3, with the reference TRBV7-9 and TRBJ1-5 proteins standing in past its ends, gives the full variable domain DTGVSQNPRHKITKRGQNVTFRCDPISEHNRLYWYRQTLGQGPEFLTYFQNEAQLEKSRLLSDRFSAERPKGSFSTLEIQRTEQGDSAMYLCASSATELYQPQHFGDGTRLSIL.